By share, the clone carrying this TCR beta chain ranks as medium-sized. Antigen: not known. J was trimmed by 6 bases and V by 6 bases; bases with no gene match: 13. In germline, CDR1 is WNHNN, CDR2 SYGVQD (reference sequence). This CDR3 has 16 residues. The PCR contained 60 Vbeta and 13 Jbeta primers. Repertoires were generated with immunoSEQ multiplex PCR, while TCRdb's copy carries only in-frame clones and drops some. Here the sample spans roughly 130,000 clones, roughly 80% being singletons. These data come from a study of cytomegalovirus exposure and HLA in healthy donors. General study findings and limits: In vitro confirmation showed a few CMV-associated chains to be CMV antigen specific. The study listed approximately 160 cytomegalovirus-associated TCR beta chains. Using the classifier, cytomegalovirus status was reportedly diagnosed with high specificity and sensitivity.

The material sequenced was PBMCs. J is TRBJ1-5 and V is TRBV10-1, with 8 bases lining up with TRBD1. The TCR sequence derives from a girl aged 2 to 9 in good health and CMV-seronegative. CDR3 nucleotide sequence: TGCGCCAGCAGACCAGAGAAGACAGGGGTGGGTCAGCCCCAGCATTTT. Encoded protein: CASRPEKTGVGQPQHF.